Each of the 9 T cell receptor beta chains below was sequenced from the same sample in a study of blood T cells in healthy people across ages. Together with a sample-barcoded 5' primer, a J-beta primer mix was included in a second PCR lasting 7 to 11 cycles. Each CDR3 protein is one row after TCRdb ran MiXCR on the 5' RACE reads. The sample holds approximately 810,000 distinct CDR3 sequences, about 37% seen once. Specimen: blood. The receptors stem from a man aged 18-30 years in good health.

The gene calls are TRBV7-2 and TRBJ2-7; D is unclear. CDR3 length: 19 amino acids. V was trimmed by 0 bases and J by 0 bases, leaving 21 bases between them. Per germline, CDR1 SGHTA and CDR2 FQGNSA. The CDR3 sequence: CASSLAYFTWGPLSYEQYF. CDR3 in DNA: TGTGCCAGCAGCTTAGCCTATTTTACCTGGGGTCCCCTCTCCTACGAGCAGTACTTC.

This clonotype was picked up many times. This sequence joins TRBV10-3 and TRBJ1-2, with TRBD1 matching over 7 bases. V gave up 3 bases and J gave up 8 bases; unmatched junction bases: 6. This CDR3 comprises 13 residues. Germline assignment: CDR1 ENHRY and CDR2 SYGVKD. DNA for the CDR3: TGTGCCATCAGTGATTCGACAGGGAACGGCTACACCTTC. This encodes CAISDSTGNGYTF.

V usage is TRBV3-1 and J usage is TRBJ2-1, with D possibly being TRBD2 (6 bases). Germline V lookup: CDR1 LGHDT, CDR2 YNNKEL (reference sequence). The V end was cut by 5 bases, the J end by 6 bases, with 20 bases between. CDR3 length: 16 residues. Here the CDR3 reads CASSEPSGTGGNEQFF. The CDR3 DNA follows: TGTGCCAGCAGCGAACCCTCCGGGACTGGCGGCAATGAGCAGTTCTTC.

This clonotype was recorded a few times. The chain uses TRBV5-1 and TRBJ2-6; D is possibly TRBD1 (6 bases). Germline CDR1 SGHRS, CDR2 YFSETQ. The CDR3 length is 16 residues. V was trimmed by 4 bases and J by 0 bases, leaving 11 bases between them. The CDR3 region has the DNA TGCGCCAGCAGCATTATGACAGGCTCTGGGGCCAACGTCCTGACTTTC. Protein sequence: CASSIMTGSGANVLTF.

A few counts support this clonotype. The chain combines TRBV4-1 with TRBJ1-2; 11 nucleotides line up with TRBD1. The CDR3 loop spans 16 amino acids. The V segment lost 4 bases and the J segment 2 bases; nucleotides outside the gene matches: 6. The V gene's germline CDR1 is MGHRA and CDR2 YSYEKL. Here the CDR3 reads CASSLLDRGLNYGYTF. CDR3 DNA: TGCGCCAGCAGCCTCCTGGACAGGGGGCTGAACTATGGCTACACCTTC.

In its sample, this clonotype was seen a few times. The rearrangement uses TRBV6-2 or TRBV6-3 and TRBJ2-7; no clear D. This CDR3 has 12 amino acids. V lost 8 bases and J lost 3, with 11 bases in between. From germline, CDR1 is MNHEY and CDR2 SVGEGT. The CDR3, as DNA: TGTGCCAGCGGCAAACAGAACTACGAGCAGTACTTC. Residues: CASGKQNYEQYF.

The chain combines TRBV7-2 with TRBJ2-3; a possible D gene is TRBD2 (6 bases). The germline V and J ends were trimmed by 2 bases and 9 bases, with 15 bases remaining between them. The CDR3 loop spans 14 amino acids. Germline CDR1 reads SGHTA; CDR2 reads FQGNSA. The CDR3: CASSLMILGGTQYF. DNA for the CDR3: TGTGCCAGCAGCTTAATGATATTGGGGGGAACGCAGTATTTT.

Comment on this clonotype: One base away lies a much larger clone, so this may be a sequencing read error. No conserved phenylalanine or tryptophan is present at the end of the CDR3, so a read error is the likely explanation. This chain links TRBV29-1 with TRBJ2-3; no firm D call. The CDR3 is 12 residues long. The V gene lost 2 bases and the J gene lost 6 bases, with 9 bases spanning the gap. Germline V gene sequence: CDR1 SQVTM, CDR2 ANQGSEA. The CDR3 DNA follows: TGCAGCGTTGAACCCACACCCGATACGCAGTATCTT. It is translated as CSVEPTPDTQYL.

This clonotype has a count of ten or more. The CDR3 DNA follows: TGCAGTGCCCCCATCCCAGGGTCATTCTACGAGCAGTACTTC. It translates to CSAPIPGSFYEQYF. The chain is built from TRBV20-1 and TRBJ2-7; D might be TRBD1 (5 bases). In germline, CDR1 is DFQATT, CDR2 SNEGSKA (reference sequence). The CDR3 covers 14 residues. With 6 bases removed from V and 3 bases from J, the gap between germline ends came to 18 bases.